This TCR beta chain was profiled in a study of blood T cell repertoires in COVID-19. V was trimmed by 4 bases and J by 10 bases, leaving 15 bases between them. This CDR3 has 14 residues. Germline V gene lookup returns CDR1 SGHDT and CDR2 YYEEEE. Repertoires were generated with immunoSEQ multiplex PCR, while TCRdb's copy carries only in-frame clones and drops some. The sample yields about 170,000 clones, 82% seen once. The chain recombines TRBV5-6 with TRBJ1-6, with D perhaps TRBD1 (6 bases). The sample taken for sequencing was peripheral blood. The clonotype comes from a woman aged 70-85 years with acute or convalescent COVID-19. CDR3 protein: CASSLRTVRSPLHF. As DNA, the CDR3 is TGTGCCAGCAGCCTTAGGACAGTCAGATCACCCCTCCACTTT. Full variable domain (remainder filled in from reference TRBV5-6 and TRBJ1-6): DAGVTQSPTHLIKTRGQQVTLRCSPKSGHDTVSWYQQALGQGPQFIFQYYEEEERQRGNFPDRFSGHQFPNYSSELNVNALLLGDSALYLCASSLRTVRSPLHFGNGTRLTVT.